The next 7 T cell receptor beta chains were all read from a single sample in a study of T cell responses to AZD1222 COVID-19 vaccine. The method was immunoSEQ multiplex PCR; TCRdb's version includes in-frame clones alone and lacks a portion of them. The repertoire includes about 42,000 clones, over 70% of them detected once, and about a sixth sits in the top ten. The input for sequencing was peripheral blood, taken 28 days after the second AZD1222 dose. These receptors were obtained from an adult who received the AZD1222 COVID-19 vaccine.

This clone has just a few counts. The V call is TRBV7-6, the J call TRBJ1-3, with a possible D match to TRBD1 (6 bases). The germline gives CDR1 SGHVS, CDR2 FNYEAQ. This CDR3 has 17 amino acids. The V end was cut by 5 bases, the J end by 2 bases, with 19 bases between. The CDR3, as DNA: TGTGCCAGCAGCGCCCCGTATCGACAGGCCCCTGGAAACACCATATATTTT. It codes for CASSAPYRQAPGNTIYF.

The chain carries TRBV7-9 and TRBJ2-7; D is unresolved. The germline CDR1 and CDR2 sequences are SEHNR and FQNEAQ (reference sequence). Trimming shortened V by 5 bases and J by 5 bases, and 13 bases separated the two germline ends. The CDR3 extends over 13 amino acids. Here the CDR3 reads CASSHDPLDEQYF. In DNA form, the CDR3 reads TGTGCCAGCAGCCACGACCCCCTCGACGAGCAGTACTTC.

The rearrangement links TRBV2 to TRBJ2-3, with D tentatively TRBD2 (6 bases). Germline lookup yields CDR1 SNHLY and CDR2 FYNNEI. CDR3 length equals 15 residues. Trimming left V 5 bases short and J 1 base short, with 13 bases between. In DNA, the CDR3 is TGTGCCAGCAGTTTCTTGGGGGGACGCACAGATACGCAGTATTTT. This gives the protein CASSFLGGRTDTQYF. Full variable domain (missing parts from reference TRBV2 and TRBJ2-3): EPEVTQTPSHQVTQMGQEVILRCVPISNHLYFYWYRQILGQKVEFLVSFYNNEISEKSEIFDDQFSVERPDGSNFTLKIRSTKLEDSAMYFCASSFLGGRTDTQYFGPGTRLTVL.

The V gene is TRBV2, the J gene TRBJ1-2, with a weak D call TRBD1 (6 bases). In germline, CDR1 is SNHLY, CDR2 FYNNEI. V lost 11 bases and J 8 bases, leaving 24 bases between the germline ends. The CDR3 is 14 residues long. CDR3 in amino acids: CAPPRPTGTSGYTF. The CDR3 coding sequence is TGTGCCCCGCCGAGGCCTACAGGGACCTCCGGCTACACCTTC. Full variable domain (outside the CDR3, taken from reference TRBV2 and TRBJ1-2): EPEVTQTPSHQVTQMGQEVILRCVPISNHLYFYWYRQILGQKVEFLVSFYNNEISEKSEIFDDQFSVERPDGSNFTLKIRSTKLEDSAMYFCAPPRPTGTSGYTFGSGTRLTVV.

The chain employs TRBV5-1 and TRBJ2-3; 11 bases match TRBD2. Germline-derived CDR1 and CDR2 are SGHRS and YFSETQ. The CDR3 is made up of 16 amino acids. The ends lost 4 bases at V and 1 base at J; junction bases unmatched: 5. The CDR3 loop is CASSGPTSGGTDTQYF. The CDR3 DNA reads as TGCGCCAGCAGCGGACCGACTAGCGGGGGCACAGATACGCAGTATTTT.

This chain joins TRBV18 and TRBJ1-2; 8 bases fit TRBD1. Germline CDR1 and CDR2: KGHSH and LQKENI. CDR3 length: 15 residues. Trimming removed 1 base from V and 7 bases from J; junction bases left unmatched: 8. CDR3 amino acids: CASSPREQGVGGYTF. DNA of the CDR3: TGTGCCAGCTCACCACGGGAACAGGGGGTCGGTGGCTACACCTTC.

This clone was counted between two and nine times. The chain is built from TRBV6-1 and TRBJ2-5; the D gene could be TRBD1 or TRBD2 (5 bases each). Trimming shortened V by 3 bases and J by 4 bases, and 12 bases separated the two germline ends. CDR1 MNHNS and CDR2 SASEGT come from the germline V gene. This CDR3 comprises 14 residues. The CDR3 region has the DNA TGTGCCAGCAGTGAGCCGGGGCTAGCAGAGACCCAGTACTTC. Protein: CASSEPGLAETQYF.